These T cell receptor beta chains were read from a single sample in a study of T cell repertoires in cytomegalovirus infection. TCRdb reanalysed the reads using MiXCR and keeps one entry per CDR3 protein. In the table there are 200,000 to 300,000 distinct CDR3 sequences, around 12% of which are singletons. Sample: PBMCs. These receptors were collected from a human donor in good health (CMV status not recorded). Some clones in this sample may be carry-over from other donors' samples. Each CDR3 is given with its conserved first and last residue. A D gene is named only where the DNA matches it firmly. For some rows the clone size is stated as once, few or many, or as a class when expanded; others skip it.

15,many,TRBD1,TRBV4-2,TRBJ1-2,TGTGCCAGCAGCCGGCCCGGACAGGGGATCGATGGCTACACCTTC,CASSRPGQGIDGYTF
15,many,.,TRBV12-3/TRBV12-4,TRBJ1-3,TGTGCCAGCAGTTTAGTAGGGGGAAATGGAAACACCATATATTTT,CASSLVGGNGNTIYF
13,few,TRBD2,TRBV29-1,TRBJ2-5,TGCAGCGTTCCACTAGCGGGCCAAGAGACCCAGTACTTC,CSVPLAGQETQYF
13,many,.,TRBV7-6,TRBJ2-5,TGTGCCAGCAGCTTAGGGTCCGAAGAGACCCAGTACTTC,CASSLGSEETQYF
15,many,.,TRBV6-2/TRBV6-3,TRBJ2-2,TGTGCCAGCAGTACGCAGGGAGGGGGCACCGGGGAGCTGTTTTTT,CASSTQGGGTGELFF
17,many,.,TRBV19,TRBJ2-2,TGTGCCAGTAGTGCTTCGAGCGCGACCTTGAACACCGGGGAGCTGTTTTTT,CASSASSATLNTGELFF
15,.,TRBD1,TRBV19,TRBJ1-2,TGTGCCAGTAGTATGACGGACAGGGAAAACTATGGCTACACCTTC,CASSMTDRENYGYTF
14,many,.,TRBV19,TRBJ1-3,TGTGCCAGTAGGTCAGGGGCCTCTGGAAACACCATATATTTT,CASRSGASGNTIYF
15,many,.,TRBV15,TRBJ1-1,TGTGCCACCAGCAGGGACCGATGGGCGGACACTGAAGCTTTCTTT,CATSRDRWADTEAFF
14,many,TRBD1,TRBV6-6,TRBJ2-7,TGTGCCAGCAGTTCCGGGACAGGGGGCATTAGGCAGTACTTC,CASSSGTGGIRQYF
12,.,.,TRBV7-3,TRBJ1-5,TGTGCCAGCAGCTTAATGGGTCAGCCCCAGCATTTT,CASSLMGQPQHF
13,many,.,TRBV2,TRBJ1-6,TGTGCCAGCAGTAGACAGGCGAATTCACCCCTCCACTTT,CASSRQANSPLHF
13,.,.,TRBV6-2/TRBV6-3,TRBJ2-3,TGTGCCAGCAGAGGCCCAAGCACAGATACGCAGTATTTT,CASRGPSTDTQYF
14,.,.,TRBV2,TRBJ1-1,TGTGCCAGCGGAAGACAACCCCAGAACACTGAAGCTTTCTTT,CASGRQPQNTEAFF
12,many,.,TRBV7-2,TRBJ1-1,TGTGCCAGCAGCTACGATGGCACTGAAGCTTTCTTT,CASSYDGTEAFF
16,.,.,TRBV7-9,TRBJ1-1,TGTGCCAGCAGCTCCAATTTAGGACCTACGAACACTGAAGCTTTCTTT,CASSSNLGPTNTEAFF
20,many,TRBD2,TRBV12-3/TRBV12-4,TRBJ2-7,TGTGCCAGCAGCCCGGGACTAGCGGGAGGGCCAGGTCTATCGTCCTACGAGCAGTACTTC,CASSPGLAGGPGLSSYEQYF
14,many,.,TRBV12-3/TRBV12-4,TRBJ1-6,TGTGCCAGCAGTCTCGGGACGGTGAATTCACCCCTCCACTTT,CASSLGTVNSPLHF
15,many,TRBD2,TRBV7-2,TRBJ2-1,TGTGCCAGCAGCTCGGGACTAGCGGGCGCTGAGGAGCAGTTCTTC,CASSSGLAGAEEQFF
15,.,.,TRBV19,TRBJ2-5,TGTGCCAGTAGTATAGGACAAGGATACGGAGAGACCCAGTACTTC,CASSIGQGYGETQYF
16,many,TRBD2,TRBV12-3/TRBV12-4,TRBJ2-2,TGTGCCAGCAGTCACGGACTAGCGGGGGGGGTCGGGGAGCTGTTTTTT,CASSHGLAGGVGELFF
13,few,.,TRBV5-4,TRBJ1-1,TGTGCCAGCAGCTTGGTGGGGGGACCTGAAGCTTTCTTT,CASSLVGGPEAFF
11,many,.,TRBV12-3/TRBV12-4,TRBJ2-7,TGTGCCAGCATGGGCGGCTACGAGCAGTACTTC,CASMGGYEQYF
16,many,.,TRBV7-6,TRBJ1-1,TGTGCCAGCAGCTCCGTCGGCGGCCTCATGAACACTGAAGCTTTCTTT,CASSSVGGLMNTEAFF
14,many,.,TRBV7-2,TRBJ2-1,TGTGCCAGCAGCCTAGATGTTTCCTACAATGAGCAGTTCTTC,CASSLDVSYNEQFF
15,few,.,TRBV9,TRBJ2-3,TGTGCCAGCAGCGTAGGGGTTGGTAGCACAGATACGCAGTATTTT,CASSVGVGSTDTQYF
15,few,TRBD1,TRBV2,TRBJ2-5,TGTGCCAGCACCCTCCTCGGGACAGGCCAAGAGACCCAGTACTTC,CASTLLGTGQETQYF
14,many,.,TRBV5-4,TRBJ1-2,TGTGCCAGCAGCTTTAATCAGGGTCCATATGGCTACACCTTC,CASSFNQGPYGYTF
14,many,.,TRBV5-1,TRBJ1-1,TGCGCCAGCAGCCCCCCGGAACCCGCCACTGAAGCTTTCTTT,CASSPPEPATEAFF
20,many,.,TRBV7-2,TRBJ2-3,TGTGCCAGCAGCCCCGGACAGGGGGCTAGCGGGAGGGGCAGCACAGATACGCAGTATTTT,CASSPGQGASGRGSTDTQYF
15,many,.,TRBV7-2,TRBJ1-5,TGTGCCAGCAGCTTAGACCAGGGCCCAGGATTTCCCCAGCATTTT,CASSLDQGPGFPQHF
14,many,.,TRBV7-8,TRBJ2-3,TGTGCCAGCAGCTCTGTATTACCCACAGATACGCAGTATTTT,CASSSVLPTDTQYF
13,many,TRBD1,TRBV7-2,TRBJ1-2,TGTGCCAGCAGCCCGGGACAGTTGAGGGGCTACACCTTC,CASSPGQLRGYTF
16,few,.,TRBV18,TRBJ1-1,TGTGCCAGCTCACCATTGGAGTACAAACTGAACACTGAAGCTTTCTTT,CASSPLEYKLNTEAFF
17,.,TRBD2,TRBV20-1,TRBJ2-4,TGCAGTGCTCCGAATCCGGTCAGGTCGGGACTACACAACATTCAGTACTTC,CSAPNPVRSGLHNIQYF
16,few,TRBD1,TRBV25-1,TRBJ1-6,TGTGCCAGCAGTGGTCCGCCAGGGGGGTCAAATTCACCCCTCCACTTT,CASSGPPGGSNSPLHF
16,.,TRBD1,TRBV6-6,TRBJ2-6,TGTGCCAGCAGTAGGGACAGGGGCTCTGGGGCCAACGTCCTGACTTTC,CASSRDRGSGANVLTF
11,many,.,TRBV6-1,TRBJ2-7,TGTGCCAGCAGTGAGCCAGGGAGGCAGTACTTC,CASSEPGRQYF
15,.,TRBD2,TRBV2,TRBJ2-5,TGTGCCAGCAGTGAAGCGGGAGGGCGGCAAGAGACCCAGTACTTC,CASSEAGGRQETQYF
15,many,.,TRBV7-2,TRBJ2-1,TGTGCCAGCAGCTTTAGAGGGGGGGATTTCAATGAGCAGTTCTTC,CASSFRGGDFNEQFF
16,.,.,TRBV11-3,TRBJ1-1,TGTGCCAGCAGCTTAGGATCGCAGGCTGGGAACACTGAAGCTTTCTTT,CASSLGSQAGNTEAFF
12,.,.,TRBV6-5,TRBJ1-6,TGTGCCAGCAGGCAGGATAATTCACCCCTCCACTTT,CASRQDNSPLHF
14,many,TRBD1,TRBV5-5,TRBJ1-1,TGTGCCAGCAGCCGTGGACAGGGGGGCACTGAAGCTTTCTTT,CASSRGQGGTEAFF
13,many,.,TRBV7-9,TRBJ1-6,TGTGCCAGCAGTTCGCCGGGACTTTCACCCCTCCACTTT,CASSSPGLSPLHF
14,many,.,TRBV7-2,TRBJ2-7,TGTGCCAGCAGCTTTGAGAGCACCTCCTACGAGCAGTACTTC,CASSFESTSYEQYF
11,.,.,TRBV20-1,TRBJ1-2,TGCAGTGCTAGGGCATTTGATGGCTACACCTTC,CSARAFDGYTF
12,few,.,TRBV28,TRBJ1-4,TGTGCCAGCAGTTCCGTTTTGGGGACACGGTTTTTT,CASSSVLGTRFF
13,few,.,TRBV20-1,TRBJ2-7,TGCAGTGCTAGTCTCCCAGCGGGCTACGAGCAGTACTTC,CSASLPAGYEQYF
15,.,.,TRBV25-1,TRBJ1-6,TGTGCCAGTGAGGACAGACGCTCCTATAATTCACCCCTCCACTTT,CASEDRRSYNSPLHF
14,.,.,TRBV30,TRBJ2-6,TGTGCCTGGAGTGTCGGCGCTGGGGCCAACGTCCTGACTTTC,CAWSVGAGANVLTF
12,many,.,TRBV7-2,TRBJ1-2,TGTGCCAGCAGCTTAACCGGGGTCCTCTACACCTTC,CASSLTGVLYTF
15,many,.,TRBV19,TRBJ2-2,TGTGCCAGTAGTCCACCTGACAGAACCACCGGGGAGCTGTTTTTT,CASSPPDRTTGELFF
13,many,.,TRBV12-3/TRBV12-4,TRBJ2-2,TGTGCCAGCAGTTTTTGGAACACCGGGGAGCTGTTTTTT,CASSFWNTGELFF
14,many,.,TRBV7-6,TRBJ2-2,TGTGCCAGCAGCTTGCCGAGCAACACCGGGGAGCTGTTTTTT,CASSLPSNTGELFF
16,many,TRBD1,TRBV6-2/TRBV6-3,TRBJ2-7,TGTGCCAGCAGCAGGATCCGGGACAGGGAGTCCTACGAGCAGTACTTC,CASSRIRDRESYEQYF
12,many,.,TRBV14,TRBJ2-2,TGTGCCAGCAGCCAAGGCACCGGGGAGCTGTTTTTT,CASSQGTGELFF